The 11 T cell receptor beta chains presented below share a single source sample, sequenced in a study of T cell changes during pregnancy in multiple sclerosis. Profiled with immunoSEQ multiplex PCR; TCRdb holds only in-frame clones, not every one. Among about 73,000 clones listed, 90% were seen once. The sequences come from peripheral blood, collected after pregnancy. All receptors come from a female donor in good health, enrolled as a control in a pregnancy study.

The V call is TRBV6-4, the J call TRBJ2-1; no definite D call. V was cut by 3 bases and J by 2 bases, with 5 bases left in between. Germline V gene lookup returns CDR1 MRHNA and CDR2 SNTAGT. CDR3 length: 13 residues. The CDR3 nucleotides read TGTGCCAGCAGTGAATGGCCCTACAATGAGCAGTTCTTC. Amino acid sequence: CASSEWPYNEQFF.

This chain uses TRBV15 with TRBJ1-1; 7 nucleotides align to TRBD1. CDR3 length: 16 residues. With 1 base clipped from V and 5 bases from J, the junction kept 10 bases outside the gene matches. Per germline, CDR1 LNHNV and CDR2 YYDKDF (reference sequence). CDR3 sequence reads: CATSRGRDRGGTEAFF. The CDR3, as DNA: TGTGCCACCAGCAGAGGGAGGGACAGAGGGGGGACTGAAGCTTTCTTT.

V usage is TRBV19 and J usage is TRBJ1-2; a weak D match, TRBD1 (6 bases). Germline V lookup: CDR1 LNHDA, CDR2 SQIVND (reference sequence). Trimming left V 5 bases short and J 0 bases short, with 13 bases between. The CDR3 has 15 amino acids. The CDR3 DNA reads TGTGCCAGTAGTTACCGGGACATATCTAACTATGGCTACACCTTC. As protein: CASSYRDISNYGYTF.

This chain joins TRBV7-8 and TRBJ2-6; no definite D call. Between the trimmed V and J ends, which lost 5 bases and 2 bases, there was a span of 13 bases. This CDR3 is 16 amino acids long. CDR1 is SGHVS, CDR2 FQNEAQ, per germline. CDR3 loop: CASSPGPSAGANVLTF. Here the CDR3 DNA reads TGTGCCAGCAGCCCAGGTCCGAGTGCTGGGGCCAACGTCCTGACTTTC.

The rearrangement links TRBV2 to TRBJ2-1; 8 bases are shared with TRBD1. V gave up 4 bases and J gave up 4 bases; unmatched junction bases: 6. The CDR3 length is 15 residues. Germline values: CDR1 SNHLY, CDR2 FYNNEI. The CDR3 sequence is CASSAGQGQYNEQFF. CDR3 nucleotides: TGTGCCAGCAGTGCCGGACAGGGTCAATACAATGAGCAGTTCTTC. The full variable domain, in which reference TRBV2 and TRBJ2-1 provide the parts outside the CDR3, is EPEVTQTPSHQVTQMGQEVILRCVPISNHLYFYWYRQILGQKVEFLVSFYNNEISEKSEIFDDQFSVERPDGSNFTLKIRSTKLEDSAMYFCASSAGQGQYNEQFFGPGTRLTVL.

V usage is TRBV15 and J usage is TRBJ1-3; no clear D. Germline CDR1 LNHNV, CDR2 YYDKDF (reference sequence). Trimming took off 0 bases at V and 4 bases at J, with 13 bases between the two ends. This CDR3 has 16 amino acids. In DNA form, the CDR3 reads TGTGCCACCAGCAGAGATCTTAGCCTCTTAGGAAACACCATATATTTT. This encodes CATSRDLSLLGNTIYF. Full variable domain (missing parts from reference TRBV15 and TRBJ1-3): DAMVIQNPRYQVTQFGKPVTLSCSQTLNHNVMYWYQQKSSQAPKLLFHYYDKDFNNEADTPDNFQSRRPNTSFCFLDIRSPGLGDTAMYLCATSRDLSLLGNTIYFGEGSWLTVV.

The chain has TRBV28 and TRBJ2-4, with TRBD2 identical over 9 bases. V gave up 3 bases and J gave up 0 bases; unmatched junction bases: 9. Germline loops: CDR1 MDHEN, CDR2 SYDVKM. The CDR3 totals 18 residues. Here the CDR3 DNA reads TGTGCCAGCAGTTTCGGCGGGGGGGCGTTTGCAGCCAAAAACATTCAGTACTTC. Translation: CASSFGGGAFAAKNIQYF.

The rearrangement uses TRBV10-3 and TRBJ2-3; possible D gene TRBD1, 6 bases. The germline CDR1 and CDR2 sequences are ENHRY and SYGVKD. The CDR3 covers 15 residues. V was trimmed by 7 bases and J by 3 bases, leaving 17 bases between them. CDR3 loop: CAIKRTAAATDTQYF. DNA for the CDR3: TGTGCCATCAAGCGGACAGCCGCGGCTACAGATACGCAGTATTTT.

As DNA, the CDR3 is TGCGCCAGCAGCCAAGGTTCTCCGGGGGATGGTAGAGATACGCAGTATTTT. Protein sequence: CASSQGSPGDGRDTQYF. The gene calls are TRBV4-3 and TRBJ2-3; D perhaps matches TRBD2 (6 bases). The CDR3 sequence is 17 residues long. V lost 1 base and J 5 bases, leaving 19 bases between the germline ends. Germline V lookup: CDR1 LGHNA, CDR2 YSLEER.

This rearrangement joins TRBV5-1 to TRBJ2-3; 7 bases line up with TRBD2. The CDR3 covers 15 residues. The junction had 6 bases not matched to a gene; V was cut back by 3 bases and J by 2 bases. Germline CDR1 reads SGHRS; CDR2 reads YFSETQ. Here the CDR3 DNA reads TGCGCCAGCAGCTGGGGGGGGGACTACACAGATACGCAGTATTTT. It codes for CASSWGGDYTDTQYF. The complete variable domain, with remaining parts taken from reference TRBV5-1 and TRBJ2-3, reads KAGVTQTPRYLIKTRGQQVTLSCSPISGHRSVSWYQQTPGQGLQFLFEYFSETQRNKGNFPGRFSGRQFSNSRSEMNVSTLELGDSALYLCASSWGGDYTDTQYFGPGTRLTVL.

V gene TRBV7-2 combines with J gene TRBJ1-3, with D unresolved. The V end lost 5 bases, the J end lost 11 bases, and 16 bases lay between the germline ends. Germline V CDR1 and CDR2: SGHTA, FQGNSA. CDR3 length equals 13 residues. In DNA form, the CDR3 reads TGTGCCAGCAGCCCCGGGAGGAGGGAAGCCATATATTTT. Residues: CASSPGRREAIYF.